This T cell receptor (beta chain) was obtained from a study of CD8+ T cells in alopecia areata. Study in general: Tofacitinib administration to treated patients was oral, at 5 to 10 mg twice daily.

Findings and limits, study-wide: Resident alphabeta T-cell populations of normal skin are likewise subject to sequencing in scalp samples.

This CDR3 contains 14 residues. V lost 2 bases and J 2 bases, leaving 9 bases between the germline ends. Per the germline V gene, CDR1 is MNHEY and CDR2 is SMNVEV (reference sequence). This clone was detected once. Its antigen remains unidentified. Reverse transcribed after extraction, RNA yielded cDNA as the sequencing template. Only in-frame clones appear in the TCRdb table, and some are missing; sequencing was by immunoSEQ multiplex PCR. The table lists 150,000 to 190,000 clones, under 60% of them singletons. The starting material was CD8+ T cells sorted from blood, obtained at week 0. This TCR derives from a human donor with alopecia areata. The gene calls are TRBV27 and TRBJ2-5; D gene unclear. CDR3 loop: CASSLTAEQETQYF. The CDR3 DNA follows: TGTGCCAGCAGTTTAACGGCGGAACAAGAGACCCAGTACTTC.